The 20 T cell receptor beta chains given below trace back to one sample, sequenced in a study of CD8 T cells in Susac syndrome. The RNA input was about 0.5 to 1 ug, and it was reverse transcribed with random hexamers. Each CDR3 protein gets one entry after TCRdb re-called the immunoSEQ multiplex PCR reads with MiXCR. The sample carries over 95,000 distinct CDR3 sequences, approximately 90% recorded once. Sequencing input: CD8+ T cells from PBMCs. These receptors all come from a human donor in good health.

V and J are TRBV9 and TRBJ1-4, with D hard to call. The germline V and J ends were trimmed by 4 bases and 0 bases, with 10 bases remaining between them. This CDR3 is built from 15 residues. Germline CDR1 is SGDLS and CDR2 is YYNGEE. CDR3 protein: CASSLTTATNEKLFF. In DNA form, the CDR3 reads TGTGCCAGCAGCTTAACGACGGCAACTAATGAAAAACTGTTTTTT.

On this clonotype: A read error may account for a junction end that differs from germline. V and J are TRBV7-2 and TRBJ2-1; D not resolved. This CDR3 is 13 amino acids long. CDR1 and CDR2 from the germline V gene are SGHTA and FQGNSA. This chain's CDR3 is CASSLARLNELFF. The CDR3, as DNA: TGTGCCAGCAGCTTAGCTCGACTCAATGAGCTGTTCTTC.

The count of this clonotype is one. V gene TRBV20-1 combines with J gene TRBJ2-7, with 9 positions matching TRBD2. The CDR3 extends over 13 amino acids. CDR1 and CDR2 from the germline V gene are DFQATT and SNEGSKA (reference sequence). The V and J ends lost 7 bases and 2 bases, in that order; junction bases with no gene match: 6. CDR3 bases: TGCAGTGAGAGGGCTAGCGGGGCCTACGAGCAGTACTTC. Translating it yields CSERASGAYEQYF.

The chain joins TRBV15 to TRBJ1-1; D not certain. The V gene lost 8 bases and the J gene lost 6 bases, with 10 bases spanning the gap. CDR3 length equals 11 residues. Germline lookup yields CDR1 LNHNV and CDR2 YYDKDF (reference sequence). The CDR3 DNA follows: TGTGCCACCTCCAACTTAGCTGAAGCTTTCTTT. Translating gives CATSNLAEAFF.

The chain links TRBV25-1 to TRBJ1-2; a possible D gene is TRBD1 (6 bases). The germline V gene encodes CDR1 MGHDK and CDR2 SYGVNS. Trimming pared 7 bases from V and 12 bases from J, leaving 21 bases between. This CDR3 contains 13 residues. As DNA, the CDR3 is TGTGCCAGCACCGAAAGGGGGGTAGACGGCCACACCTTC. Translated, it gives CASTERGVDGHTF.

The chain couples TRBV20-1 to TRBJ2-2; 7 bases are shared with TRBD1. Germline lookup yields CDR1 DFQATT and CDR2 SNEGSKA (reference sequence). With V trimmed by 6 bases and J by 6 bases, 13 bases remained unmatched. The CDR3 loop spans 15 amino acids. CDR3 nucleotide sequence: TGCAGTGCGGGAGAGACAGGGAGAAGCCCCGGGGAGCTGTTTTTT. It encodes CSAGETGRSPGELFF.

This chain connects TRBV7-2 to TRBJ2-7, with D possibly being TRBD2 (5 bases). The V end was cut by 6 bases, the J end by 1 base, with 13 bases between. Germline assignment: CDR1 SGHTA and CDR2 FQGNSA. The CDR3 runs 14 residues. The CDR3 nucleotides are TGTGCCAGCAGTCGCGGGCCGCCGTCCTACGAGCAGTACTTC. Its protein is CASSRGPPSYEQYF.

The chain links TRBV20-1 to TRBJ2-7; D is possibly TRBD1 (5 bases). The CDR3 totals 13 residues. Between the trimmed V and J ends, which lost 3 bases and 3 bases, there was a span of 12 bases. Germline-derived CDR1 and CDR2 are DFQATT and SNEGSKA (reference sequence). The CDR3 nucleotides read TGCAGTGCTAGTAAGGGGTTAGGCTACGAGCAGTACTTC. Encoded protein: CSASKGLGYEQYF.

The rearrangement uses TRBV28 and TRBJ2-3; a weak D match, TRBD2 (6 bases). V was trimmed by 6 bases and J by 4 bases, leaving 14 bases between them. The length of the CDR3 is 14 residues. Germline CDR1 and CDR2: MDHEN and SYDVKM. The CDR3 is CASSIISGSDTQYF. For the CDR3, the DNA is TGTGCCAGCAGCATTATTAGCGGTTCAGATACGCAGTATTTT.

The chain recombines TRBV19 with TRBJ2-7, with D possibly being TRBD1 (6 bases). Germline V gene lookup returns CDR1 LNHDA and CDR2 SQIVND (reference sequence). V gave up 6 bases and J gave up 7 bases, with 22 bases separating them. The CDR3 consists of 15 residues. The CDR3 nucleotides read TGTGCCAGTAGCGTGGACAGAGCTTCCATTGCAGAGCAGTACTTC. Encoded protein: CASSVDRASIAEQYF.

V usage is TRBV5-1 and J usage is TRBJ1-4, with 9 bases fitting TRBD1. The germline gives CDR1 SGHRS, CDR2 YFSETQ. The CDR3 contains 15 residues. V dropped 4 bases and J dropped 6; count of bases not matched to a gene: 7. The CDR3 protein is CASSIEQGAYEKLFF. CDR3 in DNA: TGCGCCAGCAGCATCGAACAGGGGGCCTATGAAAAACTGTTTTTT.

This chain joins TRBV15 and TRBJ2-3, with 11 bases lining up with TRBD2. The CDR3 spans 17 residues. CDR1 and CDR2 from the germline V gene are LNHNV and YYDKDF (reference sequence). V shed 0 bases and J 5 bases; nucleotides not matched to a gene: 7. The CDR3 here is CATSRDRRTSGLDTQYF. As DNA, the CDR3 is TGTGCCACCAGCAGAGATCGTCGGACTAGCGGGTTAGATACGCAGTATTTT. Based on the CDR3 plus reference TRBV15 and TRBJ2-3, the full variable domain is DAMVIQNPRYQVTQFGKPVTLSCSQTLNHNVMYWYQQKSSQAPKLLFHYYDKDFNNEADTPDNFQSRRPNTSFCFLDIRSPGLGDTAMYLCATSRDRRTSGLDTQYFGPGTRLTVL.

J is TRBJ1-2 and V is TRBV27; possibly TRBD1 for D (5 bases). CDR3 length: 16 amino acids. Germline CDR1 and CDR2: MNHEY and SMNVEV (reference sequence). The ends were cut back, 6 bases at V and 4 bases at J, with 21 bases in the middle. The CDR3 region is CASSPSRGEGVYGYTF. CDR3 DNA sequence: TGTGCCAGCAGCCCCAGCCGGGGCGAGGGCGTCTATGGCTACACCTTC.

Written as DNA, the CDR3 is TGTGCCAGCAGTTTTACAGCCACAGATACGCAGTATTTT. Encoded protein: CASSFTATDTQYF. The gene calls are TRBV12-3 or TRBV12-4 and TRBJ2-3; D gene unclear. The CDR3 runs to 13 residues. Trimming cost V 3 bases and J 2 bases, with 6 bases left between them.

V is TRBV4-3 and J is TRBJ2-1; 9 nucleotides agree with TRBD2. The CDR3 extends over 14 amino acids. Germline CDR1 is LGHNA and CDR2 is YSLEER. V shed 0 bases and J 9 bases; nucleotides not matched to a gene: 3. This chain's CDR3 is CASSQDQLAGEQFF. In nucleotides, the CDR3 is TGCGCCAGCAGCCAAGATCAACTAGCGGGTGAGCAGTTCTTC.

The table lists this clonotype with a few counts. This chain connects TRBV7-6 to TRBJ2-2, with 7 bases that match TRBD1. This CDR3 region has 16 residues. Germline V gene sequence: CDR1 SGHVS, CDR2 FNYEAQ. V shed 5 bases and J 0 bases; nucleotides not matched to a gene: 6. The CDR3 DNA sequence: TGTGCCAGCAGCCTTGACAGGGCCCCGAACACCGGGGAGCTGTTTTTT. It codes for CASSLDRAPNTGELFF.

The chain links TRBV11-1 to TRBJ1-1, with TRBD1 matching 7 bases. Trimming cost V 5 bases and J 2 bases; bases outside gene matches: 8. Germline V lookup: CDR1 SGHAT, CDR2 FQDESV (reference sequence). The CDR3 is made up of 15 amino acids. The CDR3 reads CASSLQGTLNTEAFF. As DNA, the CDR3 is TGTGCCAGCAGCCTACAGGGGACTTTAAACACTGAAGCTTTCTTT.

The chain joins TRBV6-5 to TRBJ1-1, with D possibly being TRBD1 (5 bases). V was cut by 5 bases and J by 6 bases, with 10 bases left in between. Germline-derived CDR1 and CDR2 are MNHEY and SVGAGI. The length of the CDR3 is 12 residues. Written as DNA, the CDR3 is TGTGCCAGCAGTCGGGGGGGACCTGAAGCTTTCTTT. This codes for CASSRGGPEAFF.

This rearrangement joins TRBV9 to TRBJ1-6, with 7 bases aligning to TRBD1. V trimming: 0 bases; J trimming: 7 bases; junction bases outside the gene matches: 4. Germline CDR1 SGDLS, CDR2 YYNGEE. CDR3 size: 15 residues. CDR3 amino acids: CASSVGQGRNSPLHF. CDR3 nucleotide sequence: TGTGCCAGCAGCGTAGGACAGGGAAGAAATTCACCCCTCCACTTT.

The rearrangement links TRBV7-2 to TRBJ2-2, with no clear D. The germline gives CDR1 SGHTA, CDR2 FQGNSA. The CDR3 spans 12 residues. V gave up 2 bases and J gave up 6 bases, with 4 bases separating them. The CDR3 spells CASSLYAGELFF. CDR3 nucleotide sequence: TGTGCCAGCAGCTTATATGCCGGGGAGCTGTTTTTT.